The 14 T cell receptor beta chains presented below share a single source sample, sequenced in a study of tumor-infiltrating lymphocytes in primary liver carcinoma. Germline DNA was extracted too, while blood RNA derived from unsorted whole blood. Total RNA amounting to around 450 ng was the source from which TCR beta cDNA was made with a constant-region primer. TCR beta libraries came from three nested multiplex PCR rounds using slightly modified ARM-PCR. TRBV1-TRBV30 forward primers and a C-beta reverse primer were used in the first two PCR rounds, which each ran for approximately 10 cycles. Each CDR3 protein gets one entry after TCRdb re-called the multiplex PCR reads with MiXCR. This table has 300,000 to 350,000 distinct CDR3 sequences, about 61% appearing once. The sequenced sample consisted of peripheral blood. These receptors were taken from a man aged 40-55 years with primary liver carcinoma and hepatitis B virus infection.

This clonotype occurred many times. This chain joins TRBV29-1 and TRBJ2-7; D not resolved. CDR1 and CDR2 from the germline V gene are SQVTM and ANQGSEA. V was clipped by 5 bases and J by 5 bases, with 10 bases between them. This CDR3 is 11 amino acids long. CDR3 DNA sequence: TGCAGCGTTCTAAGATCCCACGAGCAGTACTTC. This sequence encodes CSVLRSHEQYF.

Regarding this clonotype: Since the CDR3 does not end with the conserved phenylalanine or tryptophan, this likely comes from a read error. V and J are TRBV12-3 or TRBV12-4 and TRBJ2-3, with 9 bases lining up with TRBD2. The CDR3 length is 14 residues. J gave up 8 bases and V 3 bases, and 6 bases lay outside the gene matches. The CDR3 sequence: CASSFSGRVGTQYL. CDR3 in DNA: TGTGCCAGCAGTTTTAGCGGGAGAGTGGGTACGCAGTATCTT.

This clonotype showed up just once. Sequence at one end of the junction differs from germline and may be a read error. The chain combines TRBV11-2 with TRBJ2-2, with D possibly matching TRBD2 (5 bases). This CDR3 is 13 amino acids long. Germline CDR1 is SGHAT and CDR2 is FQNNGV. The CDR3 is CASSPNIGGQLFF. CDR3 DNA: TGTGCCAGCAGCCCTAATATAGGCGGGCAGCTGTTTTTT. The full variable domain, rest sourced from reference TRBV11-2 and TRBJ2-2, is EAGVAQSPRYKIIEKRQSVAFWCNPISGHATLYWYQQILGQGPKLLIQFQNNGVVDDSQLPKDRFSAERLKGVDSTLKIQPAKLEDSAVYLCASSPNIGGQLFFGEGSRLTVL.

In its sample, this clonotype was seen many times. The V gene is TRBV28, the J gene TRBJ2-4; unclear D gene. The length of the CDR3 is 12 residues. The germline gives CDR1 MDHEN, CDR2 SYDVKM. The germline V and J ends were trimmed by 3 bases and 9 bases, with 9 bases remaining between them. The DNA for the CDR3 is TGTGCCAGCAGTTTCCTCGGTGGCATTCAGTACTTC. As protein: CASSFLGGIQYF.

Worth noting for this clonotype: One end of the junction does not line up with germline, which may come from a read error. The chain is built from TRBV6-1 and TRBJ1-5; 8 nucleotides align to TRBD1. The CDR3 has 15 amino acids. Per the germline V gene, CDR1 is MNHNS and CDR2 is SASEGT. The CDR3 loop is CAISDSGTGVEPQHF. Written as DNA, the CDR3 is TGTGCCATCAGTGACTCCGGGACAGGAGTAGAGCCCCAGCATTTT.

Points on this clonotype: One junction end disagrees with the germline gene, perhaps due to a read error. The chain uses TRBV11-2 and TRBJ2-2; D may match TRBD1 or TRBD2 (5 bases each). This CDR3 has 14 amino acids. Germline lookup yields CDR1 SGHAT and CDR2 FQNNGV. The DNA for the CDR3 is TGTGCCAGCAGCTTACATGGCAGCACCGGGGCGCTGTTTTTT. Translating gives CASSLHGSTGALFF.

For this clonotype: It may be a read error: a sequence one base away is much more abundant. The chain is built from TRBV12-3 or TRBV12-4 and TRBJ1-6; 9 nucleotides agree with TRBD1. This CDR3 region has 14 residues. As DNA, the CDR3 is TGTGCCAGCAGTTTCGGGACAGGGAATTCACTCCTCCACTTT. Amino acid sequence: CASSFGTGNSLLHF.

The chain couples TRBV5-6 to TRBJ1-6; a weak D match, TRBD1 (5 bases). The V end was cut by 4 bases, the J end by 6 bases, with 20 bases between. The CDR3 sequence is 17 residues long. Germline lookup yields CDR1 SGHDT and CDR2 YYEEEE. The CDR3 here is CASSPGGLTVSNSPLHF. CDR3 nucleotides: TGTGCCAGCAGCCCTGGTGGGTTGACAGTGAGTAATTCACCCCTCCACTTT.

Of note for this clonotype: At one end, the junction sequence differs from germline, possibly due to a read error. The V call is TRBV7-9, the J call TRBJ1-2; a possible D gene is TRBD1 (5 bases). The CDR3 has 16 residues. Germline V lookup: CDR1 SEHNR, CDR2 FQNEAQ (reference sequence). CDR3 sequence (DNA): TGTGCCACCAGCGGAATCAGGGTGTCGGGGGTGGGAGGCTACACCTTC. Translating it yields CATSGIRVSGVGGYTF. Looking up the rest from reference TRBV7-9 and TRBJ1-2 gives the full variable domain: DTGVSQNPRHKITKRGQNVTFRCDPISEHNRLYWYRQTLGQGPEFLTYFQNEAQLEKSRLLSDRFSAERPKGSFSTLEIQRTEQGDSAMYLCATSGIRVSGVGGYTFGSGTRLTVV.

The J gene is TRBJ2-1, the V gene TRBV30; 7 positions match TRBD2. From germline, CDR1 is GTSNPN and CDR2 SVGIG (reference sequence). This CDR3 region has 13 residues. V shed 4 bases, J shed 9 bases, and the junction held 9 bases outside the gene matches. The CDR3 DNA follows: TGTGCCTGGACCCTCCCGACTAGCTCTGAGCAGTTCTTC. This sequence encodes CAWTLPTSSEQFF.

About this clonotype itself: A much larger clone sits a single nucleotide away, making a read error possible. The chain uses TRBV6-1 and TRBJ2-7, with 8 positions matching TRBD1. Germline assignment: CDR1 MNHNS and CDR2 SASEGT. CDR3 length equals 13 residues. The CDR3: CTSSLDRGYEQYF. The DNA of the CDR3 is TGTACCAGCAGTCTTGACAGGGGCTACGAGCAGTACTTC.

Notes on this clonotype: This could be a read error, since a much larger clone is one nucleotide away. The chain uses TRBV4-1 and TRBJ1-2, with D hard to call. The CDR3 is 15 residues long. Germline CDR1 and CDR2: MGHRA and YSYEKL. Deletions cut 3 bases from V and 3 bases from J, with 14 bases between. Here the CDR3 reads CASSQAAASYYGYTF. CDR3 sequence (DNA): TGCGCCAGCAGCCAGGCGGCGGCTTCGTACTATGGCTACACCTTC.

The sample holds a few counts of this clonotype. The chain links TRBV5-1 to TRBJ2-2, with 7 nucleotides matching TRBD2. The V gene end was trimmed by 5 bases and the J gene end by 3 bases; junction bases not matched to a gene: 4. Per the germline V gene, CDR1 is SGHRS and CDR2 is YFSETQ. The CDR3 spans 14 residues. CDR3 sequence reads: CASRLADYTGELFF. DNA for the CDR3: TGCGCCAGCAGGCTAGCGGACTACACCGGGGAGCTGTTTTTT.

Details on this clonotype: Germline and junction disagree at one end, which may indicate a read error. The chain joins TRBV11-3 to TRBJ2-1; 9 bases are a match to TRBD1. Germline CDR1 is SGHNT and CDR2 is YENEEA. The CDR3 consists of 20 residues. The CDR3 sequence: CASSLAPPGQGIACHNEQFF. CDR3 bases: TGCGCCAGCAGCTTAGCTCCTCCGGGACAGGGAATCGCATGTCATAATGAGCAGTTCTTC. Drawing the rest from reference TRBV11-3 and TRBJ2-1, the complete variable domain is EAGVVQSPRYKIIEKKQPVAFWCNPISGHNTLYWYLQNLGQGPELLIRYENEEAVDDSQLPKDRFSAERLKGVDSTLKIQPAELGDSAVYLCASSLAPPGQGIACHNEQFFGPGTRLTVL.